This entry lists 25 T cell receptor beta chains sequenced from one sample in a study of CD8+CD57+ T cells in acquired aplastic anemia. An expansion of CD8+CD57+ cells by flow cytometry had been shown in patients chosen for sequencing. TCR beta VDJ and CDR3 were profiled, and genomic DNA was the template. TCRdb redid the calling of the reads with MiXCR, one entry per CDR3 protein. Here the sample spans around 250,000 distinct CDR3 sequences, roughly 82% being singletons. Sample: sorted CD4+, CD8+, or CD8+CD57+ T cells (not recorded which) from PBMCs. The receptors here all came from a human donor with aplastic anemia.

Turning to this clonotype: Likely a read error: the CDR3 ends without its conserved phenylalanine or tryptophan. The DNA is left out, because the CDR3 cannot be placed on it with certainty; the CDR3 is given as TCRdb lists it. This chain connects TRBV2 to TRBJ2-6; TRBD1, the table's D call, lacks a check against the DNA. Ends included, the CDR3 has 16 residues. Per germline, CDR1 SNHLY and CDR2 FYNNEI. CDR3 loop: CASSGVGGANTKALFC.

In the case of this clonotype: Because the CDR3's place on the DNA is in doubt, the DNA is left out and the CDR3 is given as listed by TCRdb. The chain recombines TRBV12-3 or TRBV12-4 with TRBJ2-2; the table's TRBD2 call for D was not verified on the DNA. The CDR3 length is 15 residues, termini included. Here the CDR3 reads CASSVGAGNTREFVF.

This clonotype was recorded a few times. The rearrangement uses TRBV6-1 and TRBJ2-3; TRBD1 is a possible D gene (6 bases). V gave up 6 bases and J gave up 2 bases, with 12 bases separating them. The CDR3 spans 14 residues. The V gene's germline CDR1 is MNHNS and CDR2 SASEGT. The DNA of the CDR3 is TGTGCCAGCAGCCAGACGGGACACACAGATACGCAGTATTTT. Its translation: CASSQTGHTDTQYF.

V usage is TRBV7-9 and J usage is TRBJ1-1; D is ambiguous. Germline V gene lookup returns CDR1 SEHNR and CDR2 FQNEAQ (reference sequence). V was shortened by 1 base and J by 10 bases, with 22 bases between the two germline ends. The CDR3 covers 16 residues. CDR3 sequence reads: CASSLEAYFGQAPAFF. Written as DNA, the CDR3 is TGTGCCAGCAGCTTAGAGGCGTATTTTGGCCAGGCACCAGCTTTCTTT. Using reference TRBV7-9 and TRBJ1-1 for the parts outside the CDR3, the full variable domain is DTGVSQNPRHKITKRGQNVTFRCDPISEHNRLYWYRQTLGQGPEFLTYFQNEAQLEKSRLLSDRFSAERPKGSFSTLEIQRTEQGDSAMYLCASSLEAYFGQAPAFFGQGTRLTVV.

This clonotype was counted a few times. The germline gene is not matched at one end of the junction; a read error may be the cause. The chain couples TRBV4-1 to TRBJ1-6, with a possible D match to TRBD1 (6 bases). The germline gives CDR1 MGHRA, CDR2 YSYEKL. The CDR3 extends over 13 amino acids. CDR3 sequence: CASRGPNNSPLHF. DNA of the CDR3: TGTGCCAGCAGGGGACCGAATAATTCACCCCTCCACTTT.

The chain employs TRBV9 and TRBJ2-1; 7 nucleotides match TRBD1. From germline, CDR1 is SGDLS and CDR2 YYNGEE. The junction had 16 bases not matched to a gene; V was cut back by 2 bases and J by 11 bases. The CDR3 is 16 amino acids. In DNA form, the CDR3 reads TGTGCCAGCAGCGTTCGAAGAGGGGGCACGAGGGAGCAGCAGTTCTTC. Translated: CASSVRRGGTREQQFF.

About this clonotype: In this CDR3 the conserved last residue, phenylalanine or tryptophan, is missing, so a read error is likely. This chain connects TRBV11-3 to TRBJ2-3; 7 bases map to TRBD2. V shed 3 bases and J 5 bases; nucleotides not matched to a gene: 8. Germline V CDR1 and CDR2: SGHNT, YENEEA. CDR3 size: 15 residues. In DNA form, the CDR3 reads TGTGCCAGCAGCTTCAGCGTGAGCGGGATAGATACGCAGTATCTT. This codes for CASSFSVSGIDTQYL.

In this sample, this clonotype turned up many times. One end of the junction does not line up with germline, which may come from a read error. This chain links TRBV7-3 with TRBJ2-1, with 9 positions matching TRBD2. CDR3 length equals 15 residues. CDR1 and CDR2 (germline): SGHTA, FQGTGA. The CDR3 DNA is TGTGCCAGCAGCTTAGGACTAGCGTACGTGAATGGGCAGTTCTTC. Translating it yields CASSLGLAYVNGQFF.

Note on this clonotype: The junction and the germline gene differ at one end; a read error may be behind it. This chain uses TRBV7-2 with TRBJ2-3; perhaps D is TRBD1 or TRBD2 (6 bases each). The V gene's germline CDR1 is SGHTA and CDR2 FQGNSA. The CDR3 runs to 14 residues. In DNA form, the CDR3 reads TGTGCCAGCGGCTTCGGGGGCGGACCTGCGCAGCAGTTTTTT. Translated: CASGFGGGPAQQFF.

V gene TRBV7-3 combines with J gene TRBJ2-7; tentatively, D is TRBD2 (5 bases). The CDR3 extends over 14 amino acids. In germline, CDR1 is SGHTA, CDR2 FQGTGA. The CDR3 region is CASSLRASSYEQYV. CDR3 nucleotide sequence: TGTGCTAGCAGCTTGAGGGCTAGCTCCTACGAGCAGTACGTC.

To note about this clonotype: This likely comes from a read error, as the CDR3 has no conserved phenylalanine or tryptophan at its end. No DNA is shown, since the ends of the CDR3 on it are uncertain; the CDR3 is the one TCRdb lists. The rearrangement links TRBV7-9 to TRBJ2-1; the DNA was not used to check the table's D call, TRBD2. Both ends counted, the CDR3 spans 13 residues. Germline CDR1 is SEHNR and CDR2 is FQNEAQ (reference sequence). The CDR3 is CASSSGEGYTFCS.

Concerning this clonotype: Since no conserved phenylalanine or tryptophan closes the CDR3, a read error is the likely cause. No DNA is shown, since the ends of the CDR3 on it are uncertain; the CDR3 is the one TCRdb lists. This chain connects TRBV9 to TRBJ2-3. Germline V CDR1 and CDR2: SGDLS, YYNGEE. Inclusive of both ends, the CDR3 amounts to 13 amino acids. This CDR3 is CASSHPYSHTLCI.

About this clonotype itself: This CDR3 fails to terminate in the conserved phenylalanine or tryptophan, so it likely reflects a read error. It is unclear where the CDR3 begins or ends on the DNA, so no DNA is shown, and the CDR3 is as TCRdb lists it. The chain carries TRBV7-2 and TRBJ1-1; the table calls TRBD1, which could not be checked here. The germline gives CDR1 SGHTA, CDR2 FQGNSA. The CDR3 has 13 amino acids, counting both end residues. CDR3 amino acids: CASSRTRTGDAPL.

Only a few counts were recorded for this clonotype. This chain uses TRBV6-2 or TRBV6-3 with TRBJ1-1; TRBD1 might be the D (6 bases). Trimming pared 4 bases from V and 8 bases from J, leaving 23 bases between. The CDR3 is 16 residues long. CDR1 MNHEY and CDR2 SVGEGT come from the germline V gene. CDR3 in DNA: TGTGCCAGCAGTTCCCCCCCCGGGACACCCAGACCCGAAGCTTTCTTT. It codes for CASSSPPGTPRPEAFF.

This clonotype has a single count. It is likely a read error, because the conserved phenylalanine at the end of the CDR3 is missing. It is unclear where the CDR3 begins or ends on the DNA, so no DNA is shown, and the CDR3 is as TCRdb lists it. Here the CDR3 reads CASSRGSDQESPYC. V usage is TRBV2 and J usage is TRBJ2-5; TRBD2, the D gene given by the table, was not confirmed from the DNA. CDR1 and CDR2 (germline): SNHLY, FYNNEI. The CDR3 spans 14 amino acids, including both terminal residues.

The rearrangement links TRBV7-8 to TRBJ1-5; TRBD1 matches 7 bases. The germline V gene has CDR1 SGHVS and CDR2 FQNEAQ. The CDR3 loop spans 15 amino acids. V lost 5 bases, J lost 11 bases, and 15 bases stayed unmatched. The CDR3 spells CASSLGPRGAHTQHF. The CDR3 coding sequence is TGTGCCAGCAGCCTCGGTCCCAGGGGGGCACATACCCAGCATTTT.

V is TRBV24-1 and J is TRBJ1-2; D is possibly TRBD1 (6 bases). The CDR3 consists of 14 residues. Between the trimmed V and J ends, which lost 8 bases and 8 bases, there was a span of 20 bases. Germline loops: CDR1 KGHDR, CDR2 SFDVKD. CDR3 DNA sequence: TGTGCCACCATCTCCCCCACAGGGACTCGGGGCTACACCTTC. Translation gives CATISPTGTRGYTF.

The chain uses TRBV20-1 and TRBJ2-7; 7 bases line up with TRBD1. The CDR3 is made up of 14 amino acids. V trimming: 1 base; J trimming: 2 bases; junction bases outside the gene matches: 5. Germline assignment: CDR1 DFQATT and CDR2 SNEGSKA (reference sequence). As DNA, the CDR3 is TGCAGTGCTAGAGCACAGGGGACCCCCTACGAGCAGTACTTC. It translates to CSARAQGTPYEQYF.

Comment on this clonotype: No conserved phenylalanine or tryptophan ends this CDR3, so it is likely a read error. Because the CDR3's place on the DNA is in doubt, the DNA is left out and the CDR3 is given as listed by TCRdb. The chain couples TRBV7-9 to TRBJ2-3; the D call TRBD1 from the table was never checked on the DNA. The CDR3 adds up to 13 amino acids, both ends counted. The germline gives CDR1 SEHNR, CDR2 FQNEAQ (reference sequence). CDR3 in amino acids: CASSYERSGGRDD.

J is TRBJ1-2 and V is TRBV7-2; maybe TRBD1 (6 bases). Germline V lookup: CDR1 SGHTA, CDR2 FQGNSA. There are 15 residues in the CDR3. V lost 5 bases to trimming and J lost 14 bases, with 27 bases between them. This CDR3 reads CASSLQGGAGVKYTF. CDR3 DNA sequence: TGTGCCAGCAGCCTACAAGGGGGGGCCGGGGTCAAGTATACCTTC.

Comment on this clonotype: One junction end does not reproduce the germline sequence, and a read error may be involved. The genes are TRBV2 and TRBJ2-7; D may be TRBD1 (6 bases). The CDR3 contains 13 residues. CDR1 SNHLY and CDR2 FYNNEI come from the germline V gene. Here the CDR3 reads CASADTGIDAQYF. CDR3 nucleotide sequence: TGTGCCAGCGCGGACACAGGGATCGATGCGCAGTACTTT.

The chain carries TRBV7-8 and TRBJ2-1; 9 bases line up with TRBD2. The V and J ends lost 1 base and 12 bases, in that order; junction bases with no gene match: 10. The CDR3 runs to 15 residues. CDR1 is SGHVS, CDR2 FQNEAQ, per germline. CDR3 loop: CASSLGSGRTDTQFF. CDR3 DNA: TGTGCCAGCAGCTTAGGTAGCGGGAGAACAGATACGCAGTTCTTC.

This chain uses TRBV2 with TRBJ1-1; TRBD1 is a possible D gene (5 bases). Germline V gene sequence: CDR1 SNHLY, CDR2 FYNNEI. The length of the CDR3 is 14 residues. V lost 9 bases and J 3 bases, leaving 17 bases between the germline ends. For the CDR3, the DNA is TGTGCCAGTAGGGGCATCCCGCCAGACACTGAAGCTTTCTTT. This sequence encodes CASRGIPPDTEAFF.

This clonotype was detected many times. This chain joins TRBV30 and TRBJ2-3; D remains unclear. V was pared by 4 bases and J by 1 base, with 12 bases between. Germline CDR1 is GTSNPN and CDR2 is SVGIG (reference sequence). The CDR3 contains 14 residues. The CDR3 nucleotides read TGTGCCTGGACGAAAAGGTTGGGCACAGATACGCAGTATTTT. It translates to CAWTKRLGTDTQYF.

As concerns this clonotype: One end of the junction varies from germline; a read error may be responsible. J is TRBJ1-2 and V is TRBV7-2, with a possible D match to TRBD1 (5 bases). The germline V gene has CDR1 SGHTA and CDR2 FQGNSA. CDR3 length: 16 residues. This chain's CDR3 is CASSLETDGPVYGYTF. CDR3 sequence (DNA): TGTGCCAGCAGCTTGGAGACAGACGGGCCCGTATATGGTTACACCTTC.